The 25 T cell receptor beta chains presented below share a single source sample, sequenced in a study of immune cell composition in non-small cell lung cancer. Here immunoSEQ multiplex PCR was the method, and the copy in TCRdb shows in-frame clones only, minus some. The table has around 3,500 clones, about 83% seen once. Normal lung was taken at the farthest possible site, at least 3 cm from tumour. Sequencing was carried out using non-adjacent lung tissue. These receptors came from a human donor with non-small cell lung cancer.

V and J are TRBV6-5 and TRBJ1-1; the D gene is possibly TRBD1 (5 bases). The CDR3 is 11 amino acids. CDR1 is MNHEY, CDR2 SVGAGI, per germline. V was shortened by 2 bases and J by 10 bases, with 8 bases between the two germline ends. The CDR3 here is CASSYQGGAFF. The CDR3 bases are TGTGCCAGCAGTTACCAGGGAGGAGCTTTCTTT.

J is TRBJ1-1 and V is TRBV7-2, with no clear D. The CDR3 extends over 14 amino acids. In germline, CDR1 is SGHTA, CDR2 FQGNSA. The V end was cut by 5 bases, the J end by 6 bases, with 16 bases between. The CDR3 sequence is CASSPSHLSAEAFF. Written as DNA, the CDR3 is TGTGCCAGCAGCCCAAGTCACCTATCCGCTGAAGCTTTCTTT.

The DNA of the CDR3 is TGCGCCAGCAGCCATGGGATTGGGGAGTCTCTCTCTGGAAACACCATATATTTT. Residues: CASSHGIGESLSGNTIYF. The chain links TRBV4-1 to TRBJ1-3; unclear D gene. CDR3 length: 18 amino acids. Deletions cut 3 bases from V and 0 bases from J, with 18 bases between. Germline V lookup: CDR1 MGHRA, CDR2 YSYEKL.

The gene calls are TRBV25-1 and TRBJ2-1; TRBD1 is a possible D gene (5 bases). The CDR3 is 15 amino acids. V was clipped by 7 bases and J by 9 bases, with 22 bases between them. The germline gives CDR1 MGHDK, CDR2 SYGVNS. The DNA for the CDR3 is TGTGCCAGCACCCCTTGGGGCGCAGTCTTCTCTGAGCAGTTCTTC. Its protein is CASTPWGAVFSEQFF.

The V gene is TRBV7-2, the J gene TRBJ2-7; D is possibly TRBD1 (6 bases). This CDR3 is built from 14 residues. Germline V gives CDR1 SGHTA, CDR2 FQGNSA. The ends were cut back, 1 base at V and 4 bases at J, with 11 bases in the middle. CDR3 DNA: TGTGCCAGCAGCTTAGAAGGGGGTCGGTACGAGCAGTACTTC. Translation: CASSLEGGRYEQYF.

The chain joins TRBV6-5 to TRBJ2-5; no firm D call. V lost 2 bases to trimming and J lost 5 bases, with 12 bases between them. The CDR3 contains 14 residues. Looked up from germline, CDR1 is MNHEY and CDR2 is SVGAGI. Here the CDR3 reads CASSYGEVEETQYF. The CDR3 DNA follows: TGTGCCAGCAGTTACGGAGAGGTGGAGGAGACCCAGTACTTC.

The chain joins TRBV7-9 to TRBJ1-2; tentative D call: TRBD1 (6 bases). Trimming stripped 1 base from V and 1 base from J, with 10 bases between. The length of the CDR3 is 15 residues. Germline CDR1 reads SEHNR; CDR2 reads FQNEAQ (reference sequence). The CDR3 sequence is CASSLGQAFNYGYTF. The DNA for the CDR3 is TGTGCCAGCAGCTTAGGACAGGCTTTTAACTATGGCTACACCTTC. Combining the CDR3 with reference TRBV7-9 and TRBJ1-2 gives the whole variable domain DTGVSQNPRHKITKRGQNVTFRCDPISEHNRLYWYRQTLGQGPEFLTYFQNEAQLEKSRLLSDRFSAERPKGSFSTLEIQRTEQGDSAMYLCASSLGQAFNYGYTFGSGTRLTVV.

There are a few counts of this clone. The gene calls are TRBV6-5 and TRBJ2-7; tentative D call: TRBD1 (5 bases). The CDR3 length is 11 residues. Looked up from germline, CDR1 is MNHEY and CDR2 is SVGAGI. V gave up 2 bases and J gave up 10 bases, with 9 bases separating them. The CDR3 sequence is CASSYKGKQYF. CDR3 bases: TGTGCCAGCAGTTACAAGGGGAAACAGTACTTC.

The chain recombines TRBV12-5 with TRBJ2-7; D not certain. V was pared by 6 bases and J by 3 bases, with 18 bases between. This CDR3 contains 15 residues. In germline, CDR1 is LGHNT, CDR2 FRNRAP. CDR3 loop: CASGLNPEGVYEQYF. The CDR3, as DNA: TGTGCTAGTGGACTTAATCCGGAAGGAGTCTACGAGCAGTACTTC.

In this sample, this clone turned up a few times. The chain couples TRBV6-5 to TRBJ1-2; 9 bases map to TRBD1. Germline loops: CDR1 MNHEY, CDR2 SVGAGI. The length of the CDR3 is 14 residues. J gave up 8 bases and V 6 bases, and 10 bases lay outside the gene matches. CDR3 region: CASSRGQGWGGYTF. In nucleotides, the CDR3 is TGTGCCAGCAGCCGAGGACAGGGGTGGGGAGGCTACACCTTC.

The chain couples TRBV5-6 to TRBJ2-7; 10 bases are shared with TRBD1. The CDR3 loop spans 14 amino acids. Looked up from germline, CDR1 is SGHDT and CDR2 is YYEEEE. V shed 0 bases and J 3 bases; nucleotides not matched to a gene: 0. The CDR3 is CASSLGTGGYEQYF. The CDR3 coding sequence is TGTGCCAGCAGCTTGGGGACAGGGGGCTACGAGCAGTACTTC.

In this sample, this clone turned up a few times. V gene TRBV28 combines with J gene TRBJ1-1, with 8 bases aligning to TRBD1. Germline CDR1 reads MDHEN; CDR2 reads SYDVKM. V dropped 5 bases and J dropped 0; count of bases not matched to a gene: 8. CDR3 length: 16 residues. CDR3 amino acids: CASSLGTGRMNTEAFF. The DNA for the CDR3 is TGTGCCAGCAGTCTAGGGACAGGTCGCATGAACACTGAAGCTTTCTTT.

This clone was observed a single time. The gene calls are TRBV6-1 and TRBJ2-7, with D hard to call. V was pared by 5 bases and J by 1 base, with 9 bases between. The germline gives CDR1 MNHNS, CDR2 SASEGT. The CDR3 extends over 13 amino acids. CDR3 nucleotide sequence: TGTGCCAGCAGTTTGAGCCTTTCCTACGAGCAGTACTTC. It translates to CASSLSLSYEQYF.

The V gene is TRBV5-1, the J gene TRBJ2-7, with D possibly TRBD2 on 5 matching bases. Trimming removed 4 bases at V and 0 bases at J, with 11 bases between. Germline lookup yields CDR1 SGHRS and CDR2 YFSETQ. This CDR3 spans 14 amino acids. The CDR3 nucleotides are TGCGCCAGCAGCGCCTACGGGGACTCCTACGAGCAGTACTTC. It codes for CASSAYGDSYEQYF.

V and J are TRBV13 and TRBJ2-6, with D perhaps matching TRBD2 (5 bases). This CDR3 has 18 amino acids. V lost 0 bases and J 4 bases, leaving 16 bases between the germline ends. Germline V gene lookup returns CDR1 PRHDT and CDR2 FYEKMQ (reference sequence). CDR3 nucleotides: TGTGCCAGCAGCTTAGGGGACTTACCCGGGGAGGGGGCCAACGTCCTGACTTTC. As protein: CASSLGDLPGEGANVLTF.

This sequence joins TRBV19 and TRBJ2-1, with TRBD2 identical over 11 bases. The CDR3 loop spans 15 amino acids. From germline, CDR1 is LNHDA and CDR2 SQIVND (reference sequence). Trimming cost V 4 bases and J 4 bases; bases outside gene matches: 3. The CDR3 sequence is CASSKTSGTYNEQFF. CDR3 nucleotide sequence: TGTGCCAGTAGTAAGACTAGCGGGACTTACAATGAGCAGTTCTTC.

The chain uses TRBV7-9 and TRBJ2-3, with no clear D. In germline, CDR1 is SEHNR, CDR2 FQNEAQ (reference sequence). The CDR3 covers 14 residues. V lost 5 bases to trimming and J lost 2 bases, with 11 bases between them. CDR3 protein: CASSPTATTDTQYF. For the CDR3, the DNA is TGTGCCAGCAGCCCAACAGCAACCACAGATACGCAGTATTTT.

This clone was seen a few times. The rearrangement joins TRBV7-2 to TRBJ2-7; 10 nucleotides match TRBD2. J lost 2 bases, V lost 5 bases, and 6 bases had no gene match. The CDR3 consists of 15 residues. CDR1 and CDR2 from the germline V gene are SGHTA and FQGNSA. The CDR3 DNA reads TGTGCCAGCAGCCGGAGCGGGAGGGCCCCCTACGAGCAGTACTTC. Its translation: CASSRSGRAPYEQYF.

For the CDR3, the DNA is TGTGCCGCTCGGACAGCGAACACCGGGGAGCTGTTTTTT. Protein sequence: CAARTANTGELFF. The V gene is TRBV19, the J gene TRBJ2-2, with D maybe TRBD1 (6 bases). The CDR3 is 13 residues long. The germline V gene encodes CDR1 LNHDA and CDR2 SQIVND (reference sequence). The germline V and J ends were trimmed by 11 bases and 0 bases, with 10 bases remaining between them.

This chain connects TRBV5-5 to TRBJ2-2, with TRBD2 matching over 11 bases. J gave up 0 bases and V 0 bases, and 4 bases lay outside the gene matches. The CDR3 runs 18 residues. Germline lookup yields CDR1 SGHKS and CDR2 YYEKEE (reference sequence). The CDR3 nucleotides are TGTGCCAGCAGCTTGGGGCTAGCGGGAGGTTCGAACACCGGGGAGCTGTTTTTT. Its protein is CASSLGLAGGSNTGELFF.

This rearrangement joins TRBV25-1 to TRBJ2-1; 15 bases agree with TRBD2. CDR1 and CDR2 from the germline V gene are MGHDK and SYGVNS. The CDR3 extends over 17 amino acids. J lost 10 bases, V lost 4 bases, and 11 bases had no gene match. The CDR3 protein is CASSAPGLAGGPSEQFF. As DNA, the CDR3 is TGTGCCAGCAGTGCGCCGGGACTAGCGGGAGGCCCCTCCGAGCAGTTCTTC.

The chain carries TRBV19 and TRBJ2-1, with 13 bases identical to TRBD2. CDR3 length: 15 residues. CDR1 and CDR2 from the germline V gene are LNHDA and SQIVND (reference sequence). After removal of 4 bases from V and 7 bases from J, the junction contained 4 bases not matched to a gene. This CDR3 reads CASSRTSGSLNEQFF. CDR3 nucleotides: TGTGCCAGTAGTAGGACTAGCGGGAGTTTGAATGAGCAGTTCTTC.

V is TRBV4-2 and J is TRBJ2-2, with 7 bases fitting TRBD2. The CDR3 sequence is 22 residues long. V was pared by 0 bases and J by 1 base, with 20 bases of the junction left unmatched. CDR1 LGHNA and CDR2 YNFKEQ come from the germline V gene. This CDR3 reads CASSQETPRAGEGVWNTGELFF. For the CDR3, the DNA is TGTGCCAGCAGCCAAGAAACCCCTCGGGCGGGAGAAGGTGTTTGGAACACCGGGGAGCTGTTTTTT.

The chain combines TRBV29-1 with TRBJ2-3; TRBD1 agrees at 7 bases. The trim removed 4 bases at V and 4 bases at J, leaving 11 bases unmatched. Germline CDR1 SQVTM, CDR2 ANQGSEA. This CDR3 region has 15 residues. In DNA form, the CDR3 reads TGCAGCGTTGTATCGCCGGGACAGAGATCAGATACGCAGTATTTT. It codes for CSVVSPGQRSDTQYF.

The CDR3 bases are TGTGCCAGCAGCCGACAGGGGGTTGGTTATGGCTACACCTTC. Translating it yields CASSRQGVGYGYTF. This chain links TRBV7-9 with TRBJ1-2, with TRBD1 matching over 9 bases. The CDR3 covers 14 residues. Unmatched junction bases numbered 6, after V lost 5 bases and J lost 5 bases. Germline V lookup: CDR1 SEHNR, CDR2 FQNEAQ (reference sequence).